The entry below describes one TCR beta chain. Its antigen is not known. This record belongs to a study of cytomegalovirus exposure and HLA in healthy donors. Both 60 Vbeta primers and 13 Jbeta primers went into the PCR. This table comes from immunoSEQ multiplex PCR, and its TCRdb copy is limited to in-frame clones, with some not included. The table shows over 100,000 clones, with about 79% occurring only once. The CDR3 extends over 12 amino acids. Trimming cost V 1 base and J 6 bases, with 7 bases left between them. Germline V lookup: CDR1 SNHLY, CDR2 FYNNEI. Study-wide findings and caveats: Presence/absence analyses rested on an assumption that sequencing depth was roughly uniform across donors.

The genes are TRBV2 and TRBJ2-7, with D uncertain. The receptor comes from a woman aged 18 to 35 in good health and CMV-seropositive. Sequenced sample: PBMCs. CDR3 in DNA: TGTGCCAGCAGTGAAGGGGCCCTCGAGCAGTACTTC. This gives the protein CASSEGALEQYF. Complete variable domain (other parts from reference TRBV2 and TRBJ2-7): EPEVTQTPSHQVTQMGQEVILRCVPISNHLYFYWYRQILGQKVEFLVSFYNNEISEKSEIFDDQFSVERPDGSNFTLKIRSTKLEDSAMYFCASSEGALEQYFGPGTRLTVT.